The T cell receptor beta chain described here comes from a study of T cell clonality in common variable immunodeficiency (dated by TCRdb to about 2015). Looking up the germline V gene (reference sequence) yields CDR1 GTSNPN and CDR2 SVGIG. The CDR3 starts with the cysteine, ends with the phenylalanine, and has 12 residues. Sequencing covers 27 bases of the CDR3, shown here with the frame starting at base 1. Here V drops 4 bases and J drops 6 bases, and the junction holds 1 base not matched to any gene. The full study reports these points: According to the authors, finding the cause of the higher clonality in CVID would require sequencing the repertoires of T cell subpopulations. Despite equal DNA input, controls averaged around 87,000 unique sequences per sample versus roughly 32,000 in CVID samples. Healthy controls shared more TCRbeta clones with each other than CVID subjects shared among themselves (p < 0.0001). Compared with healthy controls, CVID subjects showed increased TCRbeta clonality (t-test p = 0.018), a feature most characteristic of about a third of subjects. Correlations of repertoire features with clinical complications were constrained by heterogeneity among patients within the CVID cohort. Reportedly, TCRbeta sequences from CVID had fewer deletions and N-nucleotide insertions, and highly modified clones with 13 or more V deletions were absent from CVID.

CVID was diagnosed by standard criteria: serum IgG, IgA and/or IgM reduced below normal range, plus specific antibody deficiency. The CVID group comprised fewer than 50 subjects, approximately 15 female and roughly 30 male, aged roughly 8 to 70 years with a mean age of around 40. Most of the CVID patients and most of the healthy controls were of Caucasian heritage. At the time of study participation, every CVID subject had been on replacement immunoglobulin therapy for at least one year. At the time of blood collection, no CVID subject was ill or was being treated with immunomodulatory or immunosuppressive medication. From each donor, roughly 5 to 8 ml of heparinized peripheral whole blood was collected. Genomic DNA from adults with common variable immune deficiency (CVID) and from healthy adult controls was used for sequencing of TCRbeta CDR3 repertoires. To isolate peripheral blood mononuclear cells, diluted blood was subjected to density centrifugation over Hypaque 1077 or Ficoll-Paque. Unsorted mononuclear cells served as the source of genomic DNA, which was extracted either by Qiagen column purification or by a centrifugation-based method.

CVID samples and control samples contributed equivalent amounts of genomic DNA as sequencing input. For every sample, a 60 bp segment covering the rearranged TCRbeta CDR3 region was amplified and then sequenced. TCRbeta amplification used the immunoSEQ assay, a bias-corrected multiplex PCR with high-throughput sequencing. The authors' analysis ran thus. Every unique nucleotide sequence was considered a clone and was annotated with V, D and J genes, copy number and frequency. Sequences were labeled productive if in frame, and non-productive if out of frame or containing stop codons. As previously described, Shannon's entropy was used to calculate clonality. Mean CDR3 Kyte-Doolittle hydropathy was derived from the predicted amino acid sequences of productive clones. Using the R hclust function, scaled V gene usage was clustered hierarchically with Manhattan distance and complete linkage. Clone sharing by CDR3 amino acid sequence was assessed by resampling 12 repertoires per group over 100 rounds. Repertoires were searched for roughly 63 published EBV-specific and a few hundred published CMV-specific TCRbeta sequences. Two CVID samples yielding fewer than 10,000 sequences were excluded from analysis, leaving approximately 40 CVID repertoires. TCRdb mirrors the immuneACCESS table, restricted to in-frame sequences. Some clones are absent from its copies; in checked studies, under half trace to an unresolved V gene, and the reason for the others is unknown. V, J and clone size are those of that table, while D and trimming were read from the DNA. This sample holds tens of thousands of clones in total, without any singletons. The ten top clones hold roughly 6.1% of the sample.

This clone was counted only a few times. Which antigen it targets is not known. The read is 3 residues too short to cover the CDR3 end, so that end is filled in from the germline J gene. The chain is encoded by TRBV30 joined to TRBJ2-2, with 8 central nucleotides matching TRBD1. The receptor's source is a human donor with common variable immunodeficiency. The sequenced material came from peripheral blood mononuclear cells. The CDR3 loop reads CAWTGGSGELFF. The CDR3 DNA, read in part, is TGTGCCTGGACAGGGGGCTCCGGGGAG.